The source of this TCR beta chain is a study of synovial regulatory T cells in juvenile arthritis. The germline CDR1 and CDR2 sequences are SGHDN and FVKESK. The CDR3 is made up of 12 amino acids. The DNA sequence is not available. Some clones are missing from TCRdb's copy, which holds only in-frame ones; the method was immunoSEQ multiplex PCR. Its table lists 9,600 or so clones. Remarks on this clone: Its antigen is still unknown.

Approximately 11-patient cohort: around 11 active juvenile idiopathic arthritis patients, 3 polyarticular, 8 oligoarticular. Study-wide findings and caveats: CDR3 overlap with synovial Tregs was higher for iaTregs than other blood Tregs. Across patients, iaTreg TCR repertoires were mostly private, partly shared with synovial Teff and blood CPL.

This chain uses TRBV14 with TRBJ1-1. The receptor comes from a donor younger than 30 with juvenile idiopathic arthritis. Source material: Treg cells from blood. Subset meaning: remaining (HLA-DR-negative) circulating blood Treg cells. The CDR3 sequence: CASSQVGTEAFF.